The 7 T cell receptor beta chains in this list originate from one sample, sequenced in a study of OX40 agonist ivuxolimab in advanced cancers. The method was immunoSEQ multiplex PCR; TCRdb's version includes in-frame clones alone and lacks a portion of them. The sample comprises about 50,000 clones, about 87% of which are singletons, and approximately 1.9% rests with the top ten. The sequenced sample was CD4+ or CD8+ T cells sorted from blood, obtained in a trial of the OX40 agonist ivuxolimab. These receptors were taken from an adult with an advanced solid tumor such as melanoma, head and neck, liver or kidney cancer.

This sequence joins TRBV18 and TRBJ1-4; 9 bases map to TRBD1. The germline V gene has CDR1 KGHSH and CDR2 LQKENI. CDR3 length: 15 amino acids. Losses at the gene ends were 3 bases for V and 4 bases for J; bases not matched to a gene: 3. CDR3 residues: CASSPRDRDNEKLFF. CDR3 nucleotides: TGTGCCAGCTCACCCCGGGACAGGGATAATGAAAAACTGTTTTTT.

This clone has more than one count but fewer than ten. V and J are TRBV6-1 and TRBJ2-1, with a weak D call TRBD2 (6 bases). The germline V gene encodes CDR1 MNHNS and CDR2 SASEGT. The CDR3 extends over 14 amino acids. The germline V and J ends were trimmed by 10 bases and 4 bases, with 17 bases remaining between them. The CDR3 loop reads CAIKKEGDYNEQFF. DNA of the CDR3: TGTGCCATAAAAAAGGAGGGCGATTACAATGAGCAGTTCTTC.

This clone is categorized as large. This chain joins TRBV29-1 and TRBJ1-2; D gene uncertain. V lost 4 bases and J 0 bases, leaving 9 bases between the germline ends. This CDR3 comprises 13 residues. In germline, CDR1 is SQVTM, CDR2 ANQGSEA. The CDR3 bases are TGCAGCGTTGCGCACAGTACTAACTATGGCTACACCTTC. Its translation: CSVAHSTNYGYTF.

This chain links TRBV5-8 with TRBJ1-5; 8 nucleotides align to TRBD1. The V segment lost 0 bases and the J segment 5 bases; nucleotides outside the gene matches: 10. This CDR3 contains 17 residues. CDR1 SGHTS and CDR2 YDEGEE come from the germline V gene. CDR3 residues: CASSLGSGGTGYQPQHF. The DNA of the CDR3 is TGTGCCAGCAGCTTGGGCTCAGGAGGGACAGGATATCAGCCCCAGCATTTT. The variable domain in full, completed from reference TRBV5-8 and TRBJ1-5, reads EAGVTQSPTHLIKTRGQQATLRCSPISGHTSVYWYQQALGLGLQFLLWYDEGEERNRGNFPPRFSGRQFPNYSSELNVNALELEDSALYLCASSLGSGGTGYQPQHFGDGTRLSIL.

The V and J genes are TRBV12-5 and TRBJ2-7; TRBD1 agrees at 7 bases. With V trimmed by 0 bases and J by 6 bases, 8 bases remained unmatched. This CDR3 is 15 amino acids long. Germline CDR1 reads LGHNT; CDR2 reads FRNRAP. The CDR3, as DNA: TGTGCTAGTGGTTTGGTACTGGGACAGCGAACCGAGCAGTACTTC. The encoded protein is CASGLVLGQRTEQYF.

This chain joins TRBV6-5 and TRBJ2-1; D is tentatively TRBD1 or TRBD2 (5 bases each). The CDR3 is 12 amino acids. V gave up 2 bases and J gave up 9 bases, with 8 bases separating them. Germline CDR1 is MNHEY and CDR2 is SVGAGI. This CDR3 is CASSYMRGEQFF. The DNA of the CDR3 is TGTGCCAGCAGTTACATGAGGGGTGAGCAGTTCTTC.

The V call is TRBV7-9, the J call TRBJ2-3, with 8 bases matching TRBD1. From germline, CDR1 is SEHNR and CDR2 FQNEAQ (reference sequence). CDR3 size: 17 residues. V lost 5 bases and J lost 3; bases outside the gene matches: 13. CDR3 DNA sequence: TGTGCCAGCAGCCTAACGACGACAGGGGTTAGGACAGATACGCAGTATTTT. Its translation is CASSLTTTGVRTDTQYF.